This T cell receptor (beta chain) originates from a study of beta chain features in type 1 diabetes. On the study more broadly: Healthy donors, compared against patients, showed similar age, gender and cell yields. Regarding the study as a whole: Moderately but significantly shorter TCRB CDR3s were found in Type 1 diabetes patients in all four CD4+ subsets. The study notes PCR might favor shorter templates equally in patients and controls.

CDR3 length: 13 amino acids. The V and J ends lost 0 bases and 11 bases respectively, with 11 bases between them. Germline V gives CDR1 LGHNA, CDR2 YNFKEQ. TCRB transcripts that were expressed got sequenced, as all of the isolated RNA had been reverse transcribed. Repertoires were generated with immunoSEQ multiplex PCR, while TCRdb's copy carries only in-frame clones and drops some. In the table there are around 250,000 clones, roughly 20% of which are singletons. This clone was detected a few times. Antigen: not known. The origin of this receptor is a woman in her thirties or forties with type 1 diabetes. Sequencing was done on a sample of naive CD4+ T cells from blood. The rearrangement uses TRBV4-2 and TRBJ1-5, with D maybe TRBD1 (6 bases). CDR3 amino acids: CASSQDRGQSQHF. CDR3 bases: TGTGCCAGCAGCCAAGATCGGGGACAATCCCAGCATTTT.